The rows below give T cell receptor beta chains drawn from one sample of a study of vaccination and CD4 T cells after COVID-19. These receptors are not linked to any known antigen. In TCRdb, the PCR reads were re-called with MiXCR into one record per CDR3 protein. This sample has fewer than 20,000 distinct CDR3 sequences, with roughly three fifths found just once. The sequenced material came from CD4+ T cells from blood, cultured in vitro. These receptors were taken from a human donor who had recovered from COVID-19. CDR3s include the opening cysteine and the closing phenylalanine or tryptophan. Fields, in order: CDR3 DNA, CDR3 protein, D gene, V gene, clone size, CDR3 length, J gene. D genes are given only for firm matches. Where a row states a size, it is once, few, many or the class of an expanded clone; other rows omit it.

TGCGCCAGCAGCTTGGCCGAGTCAGCAGAGTACTACGAGCAGTACTTC	CASSLAESAEYYEQYF	-	TRBV5-1	-	16	TRBJ2-7
TGCGCCAGCAGCCCACTACAAGAGACCCAGTACTTC	CASSPLQETQYF	-	TRBV5-1	-	12	TRBJ2-5
TGTGCCAGCAGCTTAACTCCGGCTAATAACAATGAGCAGTTCTTC	CASSLTPANNNEQFF	-	TRBV7-3	once	15	TRBJ2-1
TGTGCCAGCAGTTACCAACGACAGGGTGAACAGCCCCAGCATTTT	CASSYQRQGEQPQHF	TRBD1	TRBV6-2/TRBV6-3	few	15	TRBJ1-5
TGTGCCAGCAGCCACGGACAGGGCAGGAGTGGCTACACCTTC	CASSHGQGRSGYTF	TRBD1	TRBV3-1	once	14	TRBJ1-2
TGTGCCAGCAGTCCCGACAGGGACTCCAATCAGCCCCAGCATTTT	CASSPDRDSNQPQHF	TRBD1	TRBV6-1	-	15	TRBJ1-5
TGTGCCAGCAGTGGCGTGGACAGGGTGGAGGGCAATCAGCCCCAGCATTTT	CASSGVDRVEGNQPQHF	TRBD1	TRBV6-8	-	17	TRBJ1-5
TGTGCCAGCAGTTCGACGGGACAGTCCCATTCACCCCTCCACTTT	CASSSTGQSHSPLHF	TRBD1	TRBV5-4	-	15	TRBJ1-6
TGCAGTGCTAGAGATCACCGGTTAGCTAACTATGGCTACACCTTC	CSARDHRLANYGYTF	-	TRBV20-1	-	15	TRBJ1-2
TGTGCCAGCAGTTTAGGAGGGCCCCTAATGTACTTC	CASSLGGPLMYF	-	TRBV12-3/TRBV12-4	-	12	TRBJ2-7
TGCAGTGCTAGAGATTTCAGGGGAAATGGAGCCTACGAGCAGTACTTC	CSARDFRGNGAYEQYF	-	TRBV20-1	-	16	TRBJ2-7
TGCAGTGCTAGCCCGTCGGAGGGGAGCTCACCCCTCCACTTT	CSASPSEGSSPLHF	-	TRBV20-1	-	14	TRBJ1-6
TGTGCCAGCAGCAAAGTGCCGGGACAGGGGGCGAATGGCTACACCTTC	CASSKVPGQGANGYTF	-	TRBV21-1	-	16	TRBJ1-2
TGCCAGGTTCAGCTAGGGGGCGCGAACACTGAAGCTTTCTTT	CQVQLGGANTEAFF	TRBD1	TRBV20-1	few	14	TRBJ1-1
TGTGCCTGGACCAAACTAGCGGGGCACAATGAGCAGTTCTTC	CAWTKLAGHNEQFF	TRBD2	TRBV30	-	14	TRBJ2-1
TGTGCCAGCAGCCCGGTGTCCGGGGAGCTGTTTTTT	CASSPVSGELFF	-	TRBV7-3	-	12	TRBJ2-2
TGTGCCAGCTATACGTCGGGGACAGATACGCAGTATTTT	CASYTSGTDTQYF	-	TRBV27	-	13	TRBJ2-3
TGTGCCAGTAGTATATCCTATACGGCGGATAATTCACCCCTCCACTTT	CASSISYTADNSPLHF	-	TRBV19	few	16	TRBJ1-6
TGTGCCAGCAGTTACGGGCAGAGCCGGGAGACCCAGTACTTC	CASSYGQSRETQYF	-	TRBV6-5	-	14	TRBJ2-5
TGTGCCAGCAGACCCGGGACTAGCGGGAGAAGTCGGCAAGAGACCCAGTACTTC	CASRPGTSGRSRQETQYF	TRBD2	TRBV12-3/TRBV12-4	-	18	TRBJ2-5
TGTGCCAGCAGCCAAGCCTGGGACTTCGGCAATGAGCAGTTCTTC	CASSQAWDFGNEQFF	-	TRBV3-1	-	15	TRBJ2-1
TGCGCCAGCAGCGGGACTAGCGGGAGAGGTGAGCAGTTCTTC	CASSGTSGRGEQFF	TRBD2	TRBV5-1	-	14	TRBJ2-1
TGTGCCAGCAGCCCGACACGACTGAACACTGAAGCTTTCTTT	CASSPTRLNTEAFF	-	TRBV6-1	few	14	TRBJ1-1
TGTGCCAGTAGTCCCACTAGGGTACCGGGCTATGGTTACACCTTC	CASSPTRVPGYGYTF	-	TRBV19	few	15	TRBJ1-2
TGTGCCAGCATCTCTCAGGGGGCGCAAGGCTACACCTTC	CASISQGAQGYTF	TRBD1	TRBV28	-	13	TRBJ1-2
TGTGCCAGCAGTGAATTTAGCGGGAGCTCCTACAATGAGCAGTTCTTC	CASSEFSGSSYNEQFF	TRBD2	TRBV6-1	-	16	TRBJ2-1
TGTGCCAGCAGCTTCGGACCCGACCATGCCGGGGAGCTGTTTTTT	CASSFGPDHAGELFF	-	TRBV9	-	15	TRBJ2-2
TGTGCCTGGGGCATACAGGGGGCGCGCGGGGAGCTGTTTTTT	CAWGIQGARGELFF	TRBD1	TRBV30	-	14	TRBJ2-2
TGTGCCAGTAGTATACAGGGGAGCACAGATACGCAGTATTTT	CASSIQGSTDTQYF	-	TRBV19	-	14	TRBJ2-3
TGTGCCAGCAGCCGACAGGGCAGCTATGGCTACACCTTC	CASSRQGSYGYTF	TRBD1	TRBV2	-	13	TRBJ1-2
TGTGCCTGGAAGGGCAGGGGCACAGATACGCAGTATTTT	CAWKGRGTDTQYF	-	TRBV30	-	13	TRBJ2-3
TGTGCCAGCAGTTGGGACACCCAAGAGACCCAGTACTTC	CASSWDTQETQYF	-	TRBV12-3/TRBV12-4	few	13	TRBJ2-5
TGTGCCACCAGTGACCACCCCATCCGAAAGGGACAGGGGGCTAGGAACGGGGAGCTGTTTTTT	CATSDHPIRKGQGARNGELFF	TRBD1	TRBV24-1	-	21	TRBJ2-2
TGTGCCAGCAGTTTCCCCCCCAAGTCGTACGAGCAGTACTTC	CASSFPPKSYEQYF	-	TRBV28	-	14	TRBJ2-7
TGTGCCAGCAGCTTGCACGGGGCAGATACGCAGTATTTT	CASSLHGADTQYF	-	TRBV5-6	-	13	TRBJ2-3
TGTGCCAGCAGTCGGACAAGCATTAAAGACTATGGCTACACCTTC	CASSRTSIKDYGYTF	-	TRBV6-1	once	15	TRBJ1-2
TGTGCCAGCAGTTACGATTCGCGGGGGGGCTGGATAGAGACCCAGTACTTC	CASSYDSRGGWIETQYF	TRBD2	TRBV6-2/TRBV6-3	once	17	TRBJ2-5
TGTGCCAGCAGCTTAGTGTTCGGACAGGGGGCTTTTGACAATGAGCAGTTCTTC	CASSLVFGQGAFDNEQFF	TRBD1	TRBV11-3	-	18	TRBJ2-1
TGTGCCAGCAGCTTAGCCGCAGACTACGAGCAGTACTTC	CASSLAADYEQYF	-	TRBV11-2	-	13	TRBJ2-7
TGTGCCTGGAGTCGGGGGACTGGAAACACCATATATTTT	CAWSRGTGNTIYF	-	TRBV30	-	13	TRBJ1-3